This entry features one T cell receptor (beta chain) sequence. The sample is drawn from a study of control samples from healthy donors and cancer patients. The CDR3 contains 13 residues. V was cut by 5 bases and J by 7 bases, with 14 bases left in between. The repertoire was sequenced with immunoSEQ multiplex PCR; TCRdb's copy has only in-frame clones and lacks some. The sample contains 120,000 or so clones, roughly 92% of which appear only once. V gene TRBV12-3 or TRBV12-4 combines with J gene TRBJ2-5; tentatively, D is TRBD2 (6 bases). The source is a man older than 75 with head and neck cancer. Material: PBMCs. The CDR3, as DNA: TGTGCCAGCAGTCGAAGGGAGGTCGGGACCCAGTACTTC. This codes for CASSRREVGTQYF.